This record concerns one T cell receptor (beta chain) sequence. V was pared by 5 bases and J by 3 bases, with 8 bases between. The V gene's germline CDR1 is SGHTA and CDR2 FQGNSA. This CDR3 has 12 amino acids. This specimen comes from a study of cytomegalovirus exposure and HLA in healthy donors. PCR used 60 Vbeta primers and 13 Jbeta primers. TCRdb's table, derived via immunoSEQ multiplex PCR, lists solely in-frame clones and lacks some. The sample carries approximately 120,000 clones, 81% recorded once. The rearrangement links TRBV7-2 to TRBJ2-7; a weak D match, TRBD2 (6 bases). The sequenced sample consisted of PBMCs. This receptor was obtained from a woman younger than 45 in good health and CMV-seronegative. The CDR3 sequence is CASSGSGYEQYF. The CDR3 DNA is TGTGCCAGCAGCGGTAGCGGCTACGAGCAGTACTTC.